Below, 12 T cell receptor beta chains from the same sample are listed, as sequenced in a study of radiation and T cells in renal cell carcinoma. Documented time point: blood 4 weeks post-SBRT, at nephrectomy. Documented treatment: 15 Gy SBRT to primary tumor, nephrectomy 4 weeks later. Produced via immunoSEQ multiplex PCR; TCRdb's table is partial and in-frame only. Among around 170,000 clones, roughly nine tenths were seen once, and the ten largest hold around 11%. Here the sequenced sample was blood, taken from a patient whose treatment included radiotherapy and nephrectomy. These receptors were taken from a woman aged 50 to 60 with renal cell carcinoma.

CDR3 in amino acids: CASSYSADREYGYTF. CDR3 DNA: TGTGCCAGCAGTTACTCCGCGGACAGGGAATATGGCTACACCTTC. V gene TRBV6-5 combines with J gene TRBJ1-2; 8 positions match TRBD1. This CDR3 region has 15 residues. V shed 0 bases, J shed 5 bases, and the junction held 5 bases outside the gene matches. In germline, CDR1 is MNHEY, CDR2 SVGAGI.

The CDR3 nucleotides read TGTGCCATCAGTAGCGGGGGCCAAGAGACCCAGTACTTC. It specifies CAISSGGQETQYF. The rearrangement joins TRBV10-3 to TRBJ2-5; 8 bases agree with TRBD2. The CDR3 runs to 13 residues. V lost 5 bases to trimming and J lost 1 base; unmatched junction nucleotides: 0. Germline loops: CDR1 ENHRY, CDR2 SYGVKD.

V and J are TRBV18 and TRBJ1-6; D is unresolved. Between the trimmed V and J ends, which lost 2 bases and 5 bases, there was a span of 7 bases. The CDR3 is 14 residues long. Germline loops: CDR1 KGHSH, CDR2 LQKENI. CDR3 sequence (DNA): TGTGCCAGCTCACCAAGGTCGGATAATTCACCCCTCCACTTT. Protein product: CASSPRSDNSPLHF.

This clone turned up a few times. The rearrangement joins TRBV7-9 to TRBJ1-6; D is uncertain. Germline V CDR1 and CDR2: SEHNR, FQNEAQ (reference sequence). There are 14 residues in the CDR3. V lost 11 bases and J 0 bases, leaving 11 bases between the germline ends. This CDR3 is CAAGGRSYNSPLHF. DNA of the CDR3: TGTGCCGCAGGAGGACGCTCCTATAATTCACCCCTCCACTTT.

The gene calls are TRBV9 and TRBJ1-6; 9 nucleotides align to TRBD1. Germline V gives CDR1 SGDLS, CDR2 YYNGEE. The CDR3 totals 16 residues. J lost 9 bases, V lost 3 bases, and 10 bases had no gene match. This CDR3 reads CASSAGPGQGFSPLHF. The DNA for the CDR3 is TGTGCCAGCAGCGCGGGGCCCGGACAGGGGTTTTCACCCCTCCACTTT.

This chain joins TRBV7-3 and TRBJ2-7; 11 bases agree with TRBD2. The germline V gene encodes CDR1 SGHTA and CDR2 FQGTGA. This CDR3 contains 15 residues. Trimming at V came to 5 bases and at J to 3 bases, leaving 6 bases not matched to a gene. CDR3 residues: CASSLAGGAVYEQYF. CDR3 DNA: TGTGCCAGCAGCCTAGCGGGGGGCGCAGTCTACGAGCAGTACTTC.

CDR3 in amino acids: CASSLDPDQNSPLHF. CDR3 DNA: TGTGCCAGCAGCTTGGACCCGGATCAAAATTCACCCCTCCACTTT. The chain carries TRBV5-6 and TRBJ1-6, with no clear D. CDR1 and CDR2 (germline): SGHDT, YYEEEE. The CDR3 extends over 15 amino acids. Trimming shortened V by 0 bases and J by 7 bases, and 11 bases separated the two germline ends. Filled out from reference TRBV5-6 and TRBJ1-6, the complete variable domain reads DAGVTQSPTHLIKTRGQQVTLRCSPKSGHDTVSWYQQALGQGPQFIFQYYEEEERQRGNFPDRFSGHQFPNYSSELNVNALLLGDSALYLCASSLDPDQNSPLHFGNGTRLTVT.

V and J are TRBV30 and TRBJ1-3; D uncertain. The germline V gene encodes CDR1 GTSNPN and CDR2 SVGIG (reference sequence). V was cut by 6 bases and J by 0 bases, with 6 bases left in between. This CDR3 has 12 amino acids. CDR3 nucleotides: TGTGCCTGTAAGAACTCTGGAAACACCATATATTTT. This gives the protein CACKNSGNTIYF.

The chain is built from TRBV11-1 and TRBJ2-1; 8 bases agree with TRBD2. V gave up 4 bases and J gave up 2 bases; unmatched junction bases: 7. The germline V gene has CDR1 SGHAT and CDR2 FQDESV (reference sequence). The CDR3 is 16 residues long. CDR3 nucleotides: TGTGCCAGCAGCTCCAAGCGGGGGCAGGCCTACAATGAGCAGTTCTTC. This translates into CASSSKRGQAYNEQFF.

The V call is TRBV19, the J call TRBJ2-4, with D possibly TRBD1 on 5 matching bases. Trimming cost V 1 base and J 3 bases, with 7 bases left between them. The length of the CDR3 is 14 residues. The germline gives CDR1 LNHDA, CDR2 SQIVND (reference sequence). This chain's CDR3 is CASSIGRVKNIQYF. The CDR3 DNA sequence: TGTGCCAGTAGTATAGGCAGGGTCAAAAACATTCAGTACTTC.

The genes are TRBV7-3 and TRBJ1-2, with no clear D. Germline CDR1 is SGHTA and CDR2 is FQGTGA. The CDR3 is 13 residues long. Trimming shortened V by 5 bases and J by 8 bases, and 15 bases separated the two germline ends. CDR3 bases: TGTGCCAGCAGCCAGATCAGTGGCGGGGGCTACACCTTC. Protein product: CASSQISGGGYTF.

This chain uses TRBV5-1 with TRBJ2-2; 8 nucleotides agree with TRBD1. CDR1 and CDR2 (germline): SGHRS, YFSETQ. V shed 8 bases, J shed 0 bases, and the junction held 9 bases outside the gene matches. The CDR3 spans 16 residues. CDR3 DNA sequence: TGCGCCAGTACACCCCCGGACAGGGCGAACACCGGGGAGCTGTTTTTT. This codes for CASTPPDRANTGELFF.